This T cell receptor (beta chain) was observed in a study of T cells expressing NK-cell markers. TCRdb re-analyzed the 5' RACE reads; it lists each CDR3 protein once, without DNA. This repertoire comprises about 180,000 distinct CDR3 sequences; its ten largest clones make up 20% to 25%. CDR3 length: 14 amino acids. Per germline, CDR1 SGHAT and CDR2 FQNNGV. This TCR was sampled from a man aged 18 to 69 in good health. This rearrangement joins TRBV11-2 to TRBJ1-4; the TCRdb call, TRBD1, lacks DNA for checking. The sequencing sample was made of blood T cells: a sorted CD56 or NKG2C T cell subset, CD4+ or CD8+ T cells, or bulk PBMC T cells (not recorded which). This CDR3 is CASSPGTYNEKLFF.